This TCR beta chain appears in the sequencing data of a study of vaccination effects on CD4 cells after COVID-19. As regards this clone: Its specificity is unknown.

Expansion of antigen-specific CD4+ T cells with viral peptide pools was carried out by the ViraFEST assay before sequencing. Subsequent to a culture period of under twelve days, CD4+ T cells were isolated. The vaccine recipients had no prior SARS-CoV-2 infection, with negative nucleocapsid antibodies. Every well got a few million PBMC, which were grown with about 10 IU/ml IL-2 and around 10 ug/ml peptides. Cells had half their medium changed to IL-2 medium on days 3 and 7. TCRdb's copy holds only in-frame clones and misses some; the assay was immunoSEQ multiplex PCR. The sample contains fewer than 25,000 clones, approximately 71% of which appear only once. The material sequenced was CD4+ T cells from PBMCs cultured with HCoV-OC43 spike peptides, taken before COVID-19 vaccination. Subset denoted: HCoV-OC43 spike overlapping peptide pool stimulation. The receptor was derived from a human donor who received a COVID-19 vaccine.

Written as DNA, the CDR3 is TGTGCCAGCAGTGACTCGGCGTATGGCTACACCTTC. Residues: CASSDSAYGYTF. This rearrangement joins TRBV6-4 to TRBJ1-2; D remains unclear. The CDR3 runs 12 residues. Germline CDR1 and CDR2: MRHNA and SNTAGT. V dropped 0 bases and J dropped 5 bases, with 4 bases sitting between them.